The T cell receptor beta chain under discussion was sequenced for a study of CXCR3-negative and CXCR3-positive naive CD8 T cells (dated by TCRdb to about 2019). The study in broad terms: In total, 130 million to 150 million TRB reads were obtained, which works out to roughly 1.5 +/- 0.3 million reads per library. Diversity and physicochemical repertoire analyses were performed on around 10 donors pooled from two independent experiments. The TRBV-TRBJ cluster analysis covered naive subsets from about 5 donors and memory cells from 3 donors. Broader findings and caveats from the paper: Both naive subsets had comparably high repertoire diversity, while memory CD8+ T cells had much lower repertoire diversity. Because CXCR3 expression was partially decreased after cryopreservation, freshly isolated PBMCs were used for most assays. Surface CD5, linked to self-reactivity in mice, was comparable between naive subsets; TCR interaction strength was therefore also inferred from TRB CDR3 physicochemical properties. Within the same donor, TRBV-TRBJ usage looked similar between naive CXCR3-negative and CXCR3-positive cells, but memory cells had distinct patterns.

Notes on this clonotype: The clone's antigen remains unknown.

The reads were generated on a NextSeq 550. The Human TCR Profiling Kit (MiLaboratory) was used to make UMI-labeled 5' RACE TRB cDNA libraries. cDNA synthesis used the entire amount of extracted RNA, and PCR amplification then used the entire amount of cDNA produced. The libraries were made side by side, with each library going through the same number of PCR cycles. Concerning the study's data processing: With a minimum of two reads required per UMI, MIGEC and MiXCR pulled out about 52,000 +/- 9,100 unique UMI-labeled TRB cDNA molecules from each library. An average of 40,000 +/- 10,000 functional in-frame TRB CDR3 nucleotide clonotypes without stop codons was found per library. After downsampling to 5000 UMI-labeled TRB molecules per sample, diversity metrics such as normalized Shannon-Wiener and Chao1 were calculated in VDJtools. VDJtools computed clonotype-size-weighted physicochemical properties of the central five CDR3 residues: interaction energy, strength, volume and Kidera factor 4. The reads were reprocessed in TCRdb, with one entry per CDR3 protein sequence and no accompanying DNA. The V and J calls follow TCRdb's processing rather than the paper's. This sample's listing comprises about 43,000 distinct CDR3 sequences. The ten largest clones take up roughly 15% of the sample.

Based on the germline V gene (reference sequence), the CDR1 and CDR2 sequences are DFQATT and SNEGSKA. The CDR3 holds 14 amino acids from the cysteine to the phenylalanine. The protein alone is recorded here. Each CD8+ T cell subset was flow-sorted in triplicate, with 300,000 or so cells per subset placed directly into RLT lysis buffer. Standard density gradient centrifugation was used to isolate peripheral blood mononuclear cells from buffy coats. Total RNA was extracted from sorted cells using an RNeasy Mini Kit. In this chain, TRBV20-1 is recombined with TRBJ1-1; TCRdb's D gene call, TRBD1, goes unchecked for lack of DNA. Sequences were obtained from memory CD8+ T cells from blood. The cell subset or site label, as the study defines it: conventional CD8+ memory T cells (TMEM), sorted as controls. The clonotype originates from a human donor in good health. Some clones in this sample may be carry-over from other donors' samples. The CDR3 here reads CSARQGGVDTEAFF.